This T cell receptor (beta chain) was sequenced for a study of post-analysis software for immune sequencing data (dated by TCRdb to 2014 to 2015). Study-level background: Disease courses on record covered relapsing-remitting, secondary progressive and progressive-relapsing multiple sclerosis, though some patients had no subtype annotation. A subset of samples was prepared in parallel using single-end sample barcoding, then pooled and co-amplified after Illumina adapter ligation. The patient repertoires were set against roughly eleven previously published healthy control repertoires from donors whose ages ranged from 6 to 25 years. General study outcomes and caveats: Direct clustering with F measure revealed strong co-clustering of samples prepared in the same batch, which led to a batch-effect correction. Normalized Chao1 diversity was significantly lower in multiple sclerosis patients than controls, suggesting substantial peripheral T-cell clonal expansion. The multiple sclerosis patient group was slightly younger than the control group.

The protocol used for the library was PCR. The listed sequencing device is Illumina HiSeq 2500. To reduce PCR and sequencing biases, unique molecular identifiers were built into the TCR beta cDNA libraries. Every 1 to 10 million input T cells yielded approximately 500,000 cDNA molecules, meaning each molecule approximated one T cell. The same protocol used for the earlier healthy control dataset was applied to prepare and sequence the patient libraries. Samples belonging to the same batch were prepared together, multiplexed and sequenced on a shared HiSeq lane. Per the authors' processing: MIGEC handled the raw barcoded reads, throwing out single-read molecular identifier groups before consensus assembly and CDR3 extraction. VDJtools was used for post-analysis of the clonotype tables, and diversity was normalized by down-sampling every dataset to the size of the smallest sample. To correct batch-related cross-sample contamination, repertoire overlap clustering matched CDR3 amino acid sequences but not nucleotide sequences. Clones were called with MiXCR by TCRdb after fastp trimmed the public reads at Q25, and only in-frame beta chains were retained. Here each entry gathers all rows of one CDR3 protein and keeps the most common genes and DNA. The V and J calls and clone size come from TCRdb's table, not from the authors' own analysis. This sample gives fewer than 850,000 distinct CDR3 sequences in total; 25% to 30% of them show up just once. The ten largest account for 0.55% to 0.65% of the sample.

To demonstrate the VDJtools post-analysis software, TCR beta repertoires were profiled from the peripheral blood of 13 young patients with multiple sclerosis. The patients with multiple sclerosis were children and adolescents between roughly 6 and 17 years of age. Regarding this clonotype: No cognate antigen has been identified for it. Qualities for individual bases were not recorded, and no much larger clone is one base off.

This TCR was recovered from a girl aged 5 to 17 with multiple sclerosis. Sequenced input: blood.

Here the CDR3 is given as CASSRLAGQRGVLTF. The sequenced DNA: TGCGCCAGCAGCCGGCTAGCGGGGCAGCGCGGCGTCCTGACTTTC. The chain uses TRBV5-1 and TRBJ2-6, with 9 bases aligning to TRBD2. Per the germline V gene, SGHRS is the CDR1 and YFSETQ is the CDR2. From the cysteine through the phenylalanine, the CDR3 covers 15 amino acids. Here the CDR3 DNA is all that survives: 45 bases in frame from base 1. Trimming removed 4 bases from V and 12 bases from J; the gene matches leave 11 bases unexplained.